This T cell receptor beta chain was captured in a study of long-term antiretroviral therapy in people with HIV. The CDR3 is made up of 18 amino acids. The V gene's germline CDR1 is LNHDA and CDR2 SQIVND (reference sequence). The V and J ends lost 4 bases and 0 bases respectively, with 19 bases between them. Post-ART PBMC samples numbered at least two per donor, and pre-ART ones at least one. Participants living with HIV all received treatment in the United States. Sequencing relied on immunoSEQ assay v3.0, run at survey level. Profiled with immunoSEQ multiplex PCR; TCRdb holds only in-frame clones, not every one. The data show some 27,000 clones, over 85% seen once.

This TCR was sampled from a woman aged 40 to 50 with HIV. The sequencing here drew on unsorted PBMCs, taken approximately 6.3 years after starting antiretroviral therapy. The J gene is TRBJ2-1, the V gene TRBV19; possibly TRBD2 for D (7 bases). The CDR3 region is CASSTLGGRGSSYNEQFF. In nucleotides, the CDR3 is TGTGCCAGTAGTACCCTCGGGGGGCGGGGGAGCTCCTACAATGAGCAGTTCTTC.